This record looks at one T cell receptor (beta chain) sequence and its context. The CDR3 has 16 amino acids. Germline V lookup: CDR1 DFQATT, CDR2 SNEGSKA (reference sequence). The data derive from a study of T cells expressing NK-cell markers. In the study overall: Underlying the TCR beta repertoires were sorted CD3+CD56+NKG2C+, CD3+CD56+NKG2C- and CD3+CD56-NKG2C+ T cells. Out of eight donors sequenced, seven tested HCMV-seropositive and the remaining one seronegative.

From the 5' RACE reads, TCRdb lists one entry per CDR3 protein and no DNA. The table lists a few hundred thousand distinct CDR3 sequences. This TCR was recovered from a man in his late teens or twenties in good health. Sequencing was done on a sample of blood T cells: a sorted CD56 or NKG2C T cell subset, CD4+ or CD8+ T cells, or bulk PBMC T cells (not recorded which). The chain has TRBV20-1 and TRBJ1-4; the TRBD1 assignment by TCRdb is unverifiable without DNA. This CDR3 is CSARATDRGPNEKLFF.